This TCR beta chain was obtained from a study of control samples from healthy donors and cancer patients (dated by TCRdb to 2020 to 2022). Points on this clone: Its antigen is still unknown. No base-level quality is on record; no much larger clone is a single base apart.

Libraries were built with the immunoSEQ multiplex PCR assay. TCRdb took this table from immuneACCESS and kept in-frame rearrangements with V and J called. Such tables lack part of the clones; where checked against another copy, unresolved V genes explain under half of the gap, and the rest is unexplained. The sample has roughly 48,000 clones on record, around 93% of them singletons. The ten largest account for roughly 23% of the sample. V gives up 3 bases and J gives up 6 bases, and the segment between their germline ends measures 13 bases. Spanning cysteine to phenylalanine, the CDR3 consists of 14 amino acids. This entry keeps only the CDR3 DNA: 42 bases, framed from base 1. Via the germline V gene (reference sequence), CDR1 is LNHDA and CDR2 SQIVND.

The sample comprised PBMCs. The clonotype originates from a woman aged 40 to 50 with head and neck cancer. Rearrangement joined TRBV19 to TRBJ2-3; TRBD2 is perhaps the D gene, given 5 matching bases. This receptor has the CDR3 CASSIWTGMDTQYF. The nucleotides read TGTGCCAGTAGTATCTGGACTGGGATGGATACGCAGTATTTT.